The source of this TCR beta chain is a study of PD-L1 blockade in urothelial cancer (dated 2017 in TCRdb). In terms of the full investigation: Therapy was started at some point between 2014 and 2016 for all patients, and atezolizumab 1,200 mg was administered intravenously every 3 weeks. Twenty-five of 29 patients were identified as males with urothelial cancer of bladder origin, and a prior smoking history was reported by 18 of 29 patients. Pretreatment tumor samples, along with matched peripheral blood serially collected before and after atezolizumab treatment, were subjected to TCR sequencing. An ECOG performance status of 0 or 1 was recorded for the patients, and 0 to 3 prior chemotherapy regimens had been received by the patients. About 10 patients achieved durable clinical benefit and around 19 did not. Blood samples were analyzed 3 weeks after the start of treatment (second dose) and 6 weeks after the start of treatment. Durable clinical benefit was defined as a progression-free survival longer than 6 months, and TCR features were additionally tested against progression-free survival and overall survival. Blood samples gave a median of around 130,000 T cells and approximately 80,000 unique TCRs, with a median clonality of approximately 0.08. An exploratory multi-omic analysis was conducted of the somatic, immune and clinical correlates of response to PD-L1 blockade with atezolizumab in urothelial cancer. In the same patients, pretreatment tumors underwent whole exome sequencing and RNA sequencing in addition to TCR sequencing. Pretreatment blood TCR-seq was available for under 35 patients, at least one posttreatment blood collection was obtained for about 24 patients, and tumor TCR-seq was available for about 24 patients.

A cohort of roughly 30 patients with locally advanced or metastatic urothelial carcinoma, treated at Memorial Sloan Kettering on a trial protocol, was included. Peripheral blood mononuclear cells were collected pretreatment and during treatment, with between 1 and 8 total time points per patient. The Qiagen DNeasy Blood extraction kit was used to purify genomic DNA from total PBMCs and tumor samples. Collected pretreatment and during treatment, PBMCs were isolated and stored as previously described. Study-level results and caveats: Because of the small sample size (n ≈ 28) and the many exploratory analyses performed, the results are intended to be regarded as hypothesis-generating. Patients with durable benefit showed greater expansion of tumor-associated TCR clones in peripheral blood 3 weeks after starting treatment (n ≈ 21, p = 0.022). Improved progression-free and overall survival was associated with having pretreatment peripheral blood TCR clonality below the median.

Spanning cysteine to phenylalanine, the CDR3 consists of 16 amino acids. Only the CDR3 DNA stays, 48 bases, in frame from base 1. CDR1 and CDR2 (MNHNY, SVGAGI) derive from the germline V gene (reference sequence). V lost 7 bases and J lost 2 bases; the stretch between them is 21 bases long. As to this clone: Its cognate antigen has yet to be identified. No base-level quality is on record; no much larger clone is a single base apart.

To estimate absolute template abundance from read counts, synthetic TCR analog templates were spiked into each PCR. The immunoSEQ assay used bias-controlled V and J gene primers to amplify TCRbeta CDR3 regions from genomic DNA. Sequencing of rearranged TCRbeta segments was performed at approximately 20X coverage. The paper's data handling went like this. Clustering was used to correct sequencing errors, and CDR3s were annotated against IMGT so that V, D and J genes could be assigned. Downstream analyses used only productive TCRbeta rearrangements and left out out-of-frame or stop-codon sequences. Clonality was calculated as one minus the Shannon entropy normalized by the log of the number of unique productive sequences. Clones differing between time points or between blood and tumor were identified by Fisher's exact test with Benjamini-Hochberg correction at adjusted p below 0.01. TCRdb obtained this table from immuneACCESS and retained in-frame rearrangements with V and J assigned. These tables miss some clones; where compared with another copy, unresolved V genes account for less than half of the shortfall, and the remainder is unexplained. The DNA gave D and trimming, while V, J and clone size come from that table. The sample yields approximately 110,000 clones; 70% to 85% were counted once. The ten top clones hold about 2.2% of the sample.

The sample consisted of PBMCs, taken around atezolizumab (anti-PD-L1) treatment. The sequence was obtained from a man between 50 and 59 years old with urothelial cancer. The receptor chain draws on TRBV6-6 and TRBJ2-7; the D segment could be TRBD2, given 6 matching bases. The encoded CDR3 is CASMPTLGGWAYEQYF. The DNA sequence is as follows: TGTGCCAGCATGCCGACGTTGGGGGGATGGGCCTACGAGCAGTACTTC.